This is a list of T cell receptor beta chains from one sample in a study of cytomegalovirus exposure and HLA in healthy donors. Sequencing used immunoSEQ multiplex PCR; TCRdb keeps in-frame clones, though not all of them. The data show 150,000 or so clones, with 83% seen just once and around 4.1% held by the top ten. The sequencing sample was made of PBMCs. The origin of the receptors is a man aged 50-59 years in good health and CMV-seropositive. The conserved cysteine and the conserved F or W are not part of the CDR3 here.

J gene,V gene,CDR3 protein
TRBJ2-5,TRBV7-3,ASSLNRIQETQY
TRBJ2-3,TRBV21-1,ASSKSDRTDTQY
TRBJ1-6,TRBV9,ASSPDRGGSPLH
TRBJ2-1,TRBV19,ASTRGASLWQSSYNEQF
TRBJ2-1,TRBV19,ASSRVDILTNNEQF
TRBJ2-7,TRBV7-9,ASSLAREYYEQY
-,TRBV5-6,ASSPRAGGSYEQY
TRBJ1-2,TRBV14,ASSQRTGYGYT
TRBJ2-5,TRBV5-1,ASSNDRIPETQY
TRBJ2-7,TRBV6-1,ATAGRAYEQY
TRBJ2-1,TRBV4-1,ASSHLIAGASYNEQF
TRBJ1-1,TRBV21-1,ASSKVRQGEVSTEAF
TRBJ1-6,TRBV7-3,ASSSSGNNSPLH
TRBJ2-5,TRBV12-5,ASGLVPSGWEREPQETQY
TRBJ1-2,TRBV29-1,SAADSPNYGYT